This TCR beta chain was profiled in a study of T-cell memory formation after mild COVID-19. Study-level points and caveats: Clones that contracted from day 15 to 85 were balanced CD4/CD8, while later expanders leaned CD4+.

TCRdb reprocessed the 5' RACE reads with MiXCR, giving one entry per CDR3 protein. The sample holds roughly 120,000 distinct CDR3 sequences, 15% to 20% seen once. Worth noting for this clonotype: The antigen is undetermined.

Unmatched junction bases numbered 6, after V lost 8 bases and J lost 0 bases. CDR1 SQVTM and CDR2 ANQGSEA come from the germline V gene. CDR3 length: 13 residues. The origin of this receptor is an adult woman who had mild COVID-19 (a few samples of this study predate the infection). Cell type and time point are not known. The rearrangement links TRBV29-1 to TRBJ1-1, with 7 bases matching TRBD1. Sequencing used PBMCs or a T cell subset sorted from them (not recorded which). The CDR3 loop reads CSTMTGLNTEAFF. The CDR3 DNA reads TGCAGCACCATGACAGGGTTGAACACTGAAGCTTTCTTT.